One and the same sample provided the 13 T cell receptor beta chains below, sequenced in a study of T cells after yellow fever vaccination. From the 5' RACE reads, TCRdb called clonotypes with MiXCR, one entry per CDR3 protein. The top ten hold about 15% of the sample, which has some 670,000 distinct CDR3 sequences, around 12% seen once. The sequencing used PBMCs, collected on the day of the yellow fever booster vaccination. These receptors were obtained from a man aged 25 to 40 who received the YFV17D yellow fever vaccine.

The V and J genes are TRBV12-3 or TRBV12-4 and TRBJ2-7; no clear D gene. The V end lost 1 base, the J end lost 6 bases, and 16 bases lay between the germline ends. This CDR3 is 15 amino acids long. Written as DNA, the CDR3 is TGTGCCAGCAGTTTAGGGGAAGCAGTGGGCTCCGAGCAGTACTTC. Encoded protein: CASSLGEAVGSEQYF.

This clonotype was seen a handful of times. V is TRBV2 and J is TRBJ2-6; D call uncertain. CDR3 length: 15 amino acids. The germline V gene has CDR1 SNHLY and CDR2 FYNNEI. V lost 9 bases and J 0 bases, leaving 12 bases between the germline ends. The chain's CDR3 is CARSIGFSGANVLTF. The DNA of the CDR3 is TGTGCCAGGTCGATTGGCTTCTCTGGGGCCAACGTCCTGACTTTC.

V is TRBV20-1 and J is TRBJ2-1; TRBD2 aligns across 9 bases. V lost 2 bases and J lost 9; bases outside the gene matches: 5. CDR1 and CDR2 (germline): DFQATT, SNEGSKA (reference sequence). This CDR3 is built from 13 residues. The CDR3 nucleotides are TGCAGTGCTAGAAGCGGGAGGACGCTTGAGCAGTTCTTC. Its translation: CSARSGRTLEQFF.

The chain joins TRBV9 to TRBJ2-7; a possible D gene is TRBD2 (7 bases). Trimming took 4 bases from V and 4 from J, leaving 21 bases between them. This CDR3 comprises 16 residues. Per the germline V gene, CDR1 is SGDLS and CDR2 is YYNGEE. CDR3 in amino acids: CASSPRGGSVLYEQYF. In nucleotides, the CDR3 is TGTGCCAGCAGCCCAAGGGGGGGGAGTGTGCTATACGAGCAGTACTTC.

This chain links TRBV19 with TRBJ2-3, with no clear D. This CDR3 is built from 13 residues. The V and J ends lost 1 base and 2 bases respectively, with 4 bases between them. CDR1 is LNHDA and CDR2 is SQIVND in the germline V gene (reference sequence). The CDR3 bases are TGTGCCAGTAGTATAGGAACCACAGATACGCAGTATTTT. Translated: CASSIGTTDTQYF.

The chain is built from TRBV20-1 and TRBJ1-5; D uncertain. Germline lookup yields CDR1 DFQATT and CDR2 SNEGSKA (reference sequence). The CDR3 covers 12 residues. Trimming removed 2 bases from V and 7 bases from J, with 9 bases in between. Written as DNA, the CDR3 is TGCAGTGCTAGACAGACAAGCCAGCCCCAGCATTTT. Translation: CSARQTSQPQHF.

The CDR3 loop is CASSLARQNQETQYF. The CDR3 DNA reads TGTGCCAGCAGCTTAGCGCGGCAGAACCAAGAGACCCAGTACTTC. The chain couples TRBV7-9 to TRBJ2-5; D is unresolved. Germline CDR1 and CDR2: SEHNR and FQNEAQ (reference sequence). The ends were cut back, 0 bases at V and 0 bases at J, with 8 bases in the middle. This CDR3 has 15 residues.

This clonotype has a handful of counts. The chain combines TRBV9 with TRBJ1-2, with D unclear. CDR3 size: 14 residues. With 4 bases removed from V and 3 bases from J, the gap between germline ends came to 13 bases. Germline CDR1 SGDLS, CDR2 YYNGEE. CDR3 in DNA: TGTGCCAGCAGCCCTACGGGGATTTACTATGGCTACACCTTC. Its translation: CASSPTGIYYGYTF.

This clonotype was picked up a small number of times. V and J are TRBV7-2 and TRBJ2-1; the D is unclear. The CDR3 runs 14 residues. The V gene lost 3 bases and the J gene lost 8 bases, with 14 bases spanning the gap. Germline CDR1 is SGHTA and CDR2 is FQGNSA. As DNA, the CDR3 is TGTGCCAGCAGCTTCACCCCTGATATGCATGAGCAGTTCTTC. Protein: CASSFTPDMHEQFF.

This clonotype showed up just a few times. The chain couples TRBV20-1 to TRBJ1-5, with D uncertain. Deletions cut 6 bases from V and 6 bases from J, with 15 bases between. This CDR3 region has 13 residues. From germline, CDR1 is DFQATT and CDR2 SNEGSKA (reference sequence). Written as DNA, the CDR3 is TGCAGTGCGCCCCCAGCAGCGGGTCAGCCCCAGCATTTT. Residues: CSAPPAAGQPQHF.

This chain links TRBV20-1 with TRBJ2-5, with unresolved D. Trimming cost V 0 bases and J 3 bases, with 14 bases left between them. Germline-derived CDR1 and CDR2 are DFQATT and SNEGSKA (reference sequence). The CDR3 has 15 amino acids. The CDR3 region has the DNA TGCAGTGCTAGAGACTCTAGGACCGCGGAAGAGACCCAGTACTTC. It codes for CSARDSRTAEETQYF.

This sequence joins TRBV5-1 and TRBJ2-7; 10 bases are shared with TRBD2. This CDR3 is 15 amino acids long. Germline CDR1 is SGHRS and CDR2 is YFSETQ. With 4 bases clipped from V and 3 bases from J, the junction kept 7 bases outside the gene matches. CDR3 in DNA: TGCGCCAGCAGCCCTACTAGCGGGGCAATCTACGAGCAGTACTTC. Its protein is CASSPTSGAIYEQYF.

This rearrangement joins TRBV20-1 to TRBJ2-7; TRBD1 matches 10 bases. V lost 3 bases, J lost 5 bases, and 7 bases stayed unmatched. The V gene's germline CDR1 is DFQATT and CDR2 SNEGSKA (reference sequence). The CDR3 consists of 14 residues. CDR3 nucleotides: TGCAGTGCTAGCAGACAGGGGGCAAGGAACGAGCAGTACTTC. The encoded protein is CSASRQGARNEQYF.